These 28 T cell receptor beta chains were all obtained from the same sample, sequenced in a study of blood T cell repertoires in COVID-19. TCRdb's copy holds only in-frame clones and misses some; the assay was immunoSEQ multiplex PCR. This sample has approximately 210,000 clones, with 82% found just once. Sequenced sample: PBMCs or T cells enriched from blood (not recorded which). The receptors derive from a woman aged 55-69 years who had recovered from COVID-19.

The chain joins TRBV3-1 (or the pseudogene TRBV3-2) to TRBJ1-2; 7 positions match TRBD1. Trimming took 4 bases from V and 6 from J; bases not matched to a gene: 8. This CDR3 comprises 14 residues. CDR1 is LGHDT, CDR2 YNNKEL, per germline (reference sequence). The CDR3 coding sequence is TGTGCCAGCAGCCTGGGACAGTTTAGGAATGGCTACACCTTC. Protein product: CASSLGQFRNGYTF.

This clone showed up just once. This sequence joins TRBV3-1 (or the pseudogene TRBV3-2) and TRBJ1-1, with unresolved D. This CDR3 has 17 residues. The V end lost 0 bases, the J end lost 0 bases, and 14 bases lay between the germline ends. The germline CDR1 and CDR2 sequences are LGHDT and YNNKEL (reference sequence). The CDR3 is CASSQELAHPMNTEAFF. The CDR3 DNA is TGTGCCAGCAGCCAAGAATTAGCCCACCCGATGAACACTGAAGCTTTCTTT.

CDR3 protein: CASSLGGANTGELFF. CDR3 DNA: TGTGCCAGCAGCTTAGGGGGCGCAAACACCGGGGAGCTGTTTTTT. The rearrangement links TRBV11-3 to TRBJ2-2, with TRBD1 as a possible D gene (5 bases). The V gene lost 1 base and the J gene lost 2 bases, with 8 bases spanning the gap. The CDR3 runs to 15 residues. Germline CDR1 SGHNT, CDR2 YENEEA.

V gene TRBV5-1 combines with J gene TRBJ2-1; TRBD2 matches 11 bases. The CDR3 has 16 amino acids. CDR1 is SGHRS, CDR2 YFSETQ, per germline. V trimming: 3 bases; J trimming: 7 bases; junction bases outside the gene matches: 9. The CDR3 DNA is TGCGCCAGCAGCTCCGGGACTAGCGGTTGGAGGAATGAGCAGTTCTTC. This gives the protein CASSSGTSGWRNEQFF.

The sample holds a few counts of this clone. The chain recombines TRBV18 with TRBJ2-1; a possible D gene is TRBD2 (6 bases). Between the trimmed V and J ends, which lost 6 bases and 5 bases, there was a span of 11 bases. The CDR3 has 13 amino acids. CDR1 and CDR2 from the germline V gene are KGHSH and LQKENI. This CDR3 is CASSKGLNNEQFF. The CDR3 nucleotides read TGTGCCAGCTCGAAGGGACTGAACAATGAGCAGTTCTTC.

The chain uses TRBV6-1 and TRBJ2-4, with D perhaps matching TRBD1 (6 bases). V was shortened by 2 bases and J by 13 bases, with 24 bases between the two germline ends. The germline V gene has CDR1 MNHNS and CDR2 SASEGT. The length of the CDR3 is 16 residues. The CDR3 bases are TGTGCCAGCAGTGAATTCACCTGGGAAAGGGGGTCGGCCCAGTACTTC. As protein: CASSEFTWERGSAQYF.

The sample holds one count of this clone. The rearrangement uses TRBV30 and TRBJ2-2, with D perhaps matching TRBD2 (5 bases). The CDR3 has 13 amino acids. Between the trimmed V and J ends, which lost 4 bases and 1 base, there was a span of 7 bases. Per the germline V gene, CDR1 is GTSNPN and CDR2 is SVGIG (reference sequence). The CDR3 sequence is CAWNGVNTGELFF. The DNA of the CDR3 is TGTGCCTGGAACGGGGTGAACACCGGGGAGCTGTTTTTT.

The rearrangement joins TRBV24-1 to TRBJ1-3; tentatively, D is TRBD1 (6 bases). The CDR3 sequence is 13 residues long. Germline CDR1 KGHDR, CDR2 SFDVKD. Trimming took off 5 bases at V and 8 bases at J, with 12 bases between the two ends. CDR3 DNA sequence: TGTGCCACCAGTGCTCCAGGGGACCACACCATATATTTT. Its protein is CATSAPGDHTIYF.

This clone was detected only once. CDR3 nucleotide sequence: TGTGCCAGCAGCTTGGGTGTGAGGACAGGGGTTGGAGAGCAGTACTTC. Protein sequence: CASSLGVRTGVGEQYF. The rearrangement joins TRBV5-8 to TRBJ2-7; 9 positions match TRBD1. Germline V gene sequence: CDR1 SGHTS, CDR2 YDEGEE. CDR3 length equals 16 residues. V lost 0 bases and J lost 7; bases outside the gene matches: 11.

The chain carries TRBV7-2 and TRBJ2-3, with 12 bases lining up with TRBD2. The CDR3 consists of 18 residues. Germline CDR1 and CDR2: SGHTA and FQGNSA. Trimming cost V 2 bases and J 1 base; bases outside gene matches: 7. The CDR3 protein is CASSLYLAGGPRTDTQYF. CDR3 coding DNA: TGTGCCAGCAGCTTATATCTAGCGGGGGGGCCCCGCACAGATACGCAGTATTTT.

The chain links TRBV25-1 to TRBJ2-2; 9 bases align to TRBD1. Germline values: CDR1 MGHDK, CDR2 SYGVNS. This CDR3 comprises 14 residues. Germline trimming cut 8 bases from V and 2 bases from J; bases unmatched to any gene: 3. CDR3 bases: TGTGCCAGCGGGGGACAGGGTAACACCGGGGAGCTGTTTTTT. Amino acids: CASGGQGNTGELFF.

The DNA of the CDR3 is TGTGCCAGCAGCCTAGACCCCCTGAGAGGAAACACCATATATTTT. Protein sequence: CASSLDPLRGNTIYF. This rearrangement joins TRBV5-4 to TRBJ1-3; no reliable D call. Germline V CDR1 and CDR2: SGHNT, YYREEE (reference sequence). Trimming took off 4 bases at V and 4 bases at J, with 15 bases between the two ends. This CDR3 comprises 15 residues.

This clone has just one count. The genes are TRBV18 and TRBJ2-1; a weak D match, TRBD2 (5 bases). The V end was cut by 3 bases, the J end by 14 bases, with 11 bases between. CDR3 length: 11 amino acids. Germline V gene sequence: CDR1 KGHSH, CDR2 LQKENI. For the CDR3, the DNA is TGTGCCAGCTCACCTTCCACCGGGGAGTTCTTC. It encodes CASSPSTGEFF.

The gene calls are TRBV7-9 and TRBJ2-7; 11 bases are a match to TRBD2. Germline V gene data show CDR1 as SEHNR and CDR2 as FQNEAQ (reference sequence). This CDR3 is built from 15 residues. Trimming at V came to 4 bases and at J to 2 bases, leaving 4 bases not matched to a gene. The CDR3 coding sequence is TGTGCCAGCAGCTCCCCGACTAGCGGGACCTACGAGCAGTACTTC. Translated: CASSSPTSGTYEQYF.

V is TRBV2 and J is TRBJ2-5; 9 nucleotides agree with TRBD1. From germline, CDR1 is SNHLY and CDR2 FYNNEI. V was clipped by 4 bases and J by 4 bases; unmatched bases: 1. This CDR3 has 13 amino acids. The CDR3 loop is CASSGTGVETQYF. For the CDR3, the DNA is TGTGCCAGCAGTGGGACAGGGGTAGAGACCCAGTACTTC.

This clone occurred once. The chain employs TRBV7-2 and TRBJ2-4; D might be TRBD1 (5 bases). Trimming removed 0 bases at V and 3 bases at J, with 12 bases between. The CDR3 extends over 16 amino acids. Looked up from germline, CDR1 is SGHTA and CDR2 is FQGNSA. The CDR3 is CASSLAPGIGKNIQYF. In DNA, the CDR3 is TGTGCCAGCAGCTTAGCGCCAGGGATAGGCAAAAACATTCAGTACTTC.

The chain couples TRBV11-2 to TRBJ1-1; 7 bases fit TRBD1. This CDR3 spans 13 amino acids. The J segment lost 1 base and the V segment lost 5 bases, leaving 1 base of the junction unmatched. CDR1 is SGHAT, CDR2 FQNNGV, per germline. CDR3 region: CASSRQGNTEAFF. The CDR3 DNA follows: TGTGCCAGCAGCCGACAGGGGAACACTGAAGCTTTCTTT. Complete variable domain (other parts from reference TRBV11-2 and TRBJ1-1): EAGVAQSPRYKIIEKRQSVAFWCNPISGHATLYWYQQILGQGPKLLIQFQNNGVVDDSQLPKDRFSAERLKGVDSTLKIQPAKLEDSAVYLCASSRQGNTEAFFGQGTRLTVV.

This clone was found a few times. This chain joins TRBV12-5 and TRBJ2-7; 11 nucleotides agree with TRBD2. The J segment lost 2 bases and the V segment lost 9 bases, leaving 3 bases of the junction unmatched. The length of the CDR3 is 13 residues. CDR1 is LGHNT, CDR2 FRNRAP, per germline. CDR3 coding DNA: TGTGCTAGCAGTAGCGGGAGGGCCTACGAGCAGTACTTC. Translation: CASSSGRAYEQYF.

The chain couples TRBV27 to TRBJ1-1; TRBD1 matches 9 bases. The CDR3 consists of 16 residues. The V gene's germline CDR1 is MNHEY and CDR2 SMNVEV (reference sequence). The trim removed 6 bases at V and 1 base at J, leaving 9 bases unmatched. CDR3 DNA: TGTGCCAGCAGGCTACAGGGGGCCCCTACGAACACTGAAGCTTTCTTT. Translation: CASRLQGAPTNTEAFF.

This chain connects TRBV7-8 to TRBJ1-2; D might be TRBD1 (5 bases). V lost 2 bases, J lost 7 bases, and 17 bases lay in between. The germline CDR1 and CDR2 sequences are SGHVS and FQNEAQ. This CDR3 spans 15 amino acids. CDR3 sequence (DNA): TGTGCCAGCAGCTTAAGGCAGGGAACCGTGGCTGGCTACACCTTC. Translation: CASSLRQGTVAGYTF.

The CDR3 reads CASSLVAGGGYEQYF. In nucleotides, the CDR3 is TGTGCCAGCAGCTTAGTGGCAGGGGGCGGGTACGAGCAGTACTTC. The gene calls are TRBV7-2 and TRBJ2-7, with 8 bases that match TRBD1. The CDR3 contains 15 residues. V lost 1 base, J lost 4 bases, and 6 bases stayed unmatched. Germline assignment: CDR1 SGHTA and CDR2 FQGNSA.

This chain links TRBV19 with TRBJ1-4; D is uncertain. V was clipped by 0 bases and J by 5 bases, with 13 bases between them. The CDR3 sequence is 16 residues long. Germline CDR1 reads LNHDA; CDR2 reads SQIVND (reference sequence). CDR3 DNA sequence: TGTGCCAGTAGTATAGATCGAATGGGCCCAAATGAAAAACTGTTTTTT. Protein: CASSIDRMGPNEKLFF.

The chain is built from TRBV4-1 and TRBJ1-2; D unresolved. V was cut by 1 base and J by 6 bases, with 12 bases left in between. Germline-derived CDR1 and CDR2 are MGHRA and YSYEKL. The CDR3 loop spans 14 amino acids. CDR3 nucleotides: TGCGCCAGCAGCCAAGGATCCGGAGGGCATGGCTACACCTTC. It is translated as CASSQGSGGHGYTF.

The V and J genes are TRBV9 and TRBJ1-6; TRBD1 aligns across 7 bases. The V segment lost 0 bases and the J segment 7 bases; nucleotides outside the gene matches: 7. The length of the CDR3 is 16 residues. Germline loops: CDR1 SGDLS, CDR2 YYNGEE. The CDR3 is CASSVAGTAANSPLHF. The CDR3 DNA follows: TGTGCCAGCAGCGTAGCTGGGACAGCAGCAAATTCACCCCTCCACTTT.

J is TRBJ1-2 and V is TRBV7-9, with D maybe TRBD1 (5 bases). CDR1 is SEHNR, CDR2 FQNEAQ, per germline (reference sequence). The germline V and J ends were trimmed by 5 bases and 8 bases, with 12 bases remaining between them. The CDR3 is 12 amino acids. The CDR3 is CASSLMQGGYTF. DNA for the CDR3: TGTGCCAGCAGCCTAATGCAGGGAGGCTACACCTTC.

The chain links TRBV10-3 to TRBJ2-2, with TRBD2 as a possible D gene (6 bases). V was shortened by 9 bases and J by 5 bases, with 13 bases between the two germline ends. Germline V gene sequence: CDR1 ENHRY, CDR2 SYGVKD. This CDR3 region has 13 residues. The CDR3 bases are TGTGCCATTAGGGGACTTTCGACCGGGGAGCTGTTTTTT. Encoded protein: CAIRGLSTGELFF.

The V call is TRBV29-1, the J call TRBJ1-2, with TRBD1 as a possible D gene (6 bases). Germline V gene sequence: CDR1 SQVTM, CDR2 ANQGSEA. Trimming shortened V by 4 bases and J by 4 bases, and 13 bases separated the two germline ends. The CDR3 sequence is 13 residues long. The chain's CDR3 is CSVAGGVGYGYTF. The DNA for the CDR3 is TGCAGCGTTGCGGGGGGCGTAGGCTATGGCTACACCTTC.

CDR3 DNA: TGTGCCAGCACCCCGCCGGCGGGGAGGACTTTGGATGGCTACACCTTC. Translation gives CASTPPAGRTLDGYTF. The V gene is TRBV7-2, the J gene TRBJ1-2, with unresolved D. Germline assignment: CDR1 SGHTA and CDR2 FQGNSA. The CDR3 runs to 16 residues. Trimming removed 7 bases from V and 6 bases from J, with 24 bases in between.